This TCR beta chain derives from a study of technical replicates of blood from a few donors. This clone turned up a few times. Profiling relied on immunoSEQ multiplex PCR, and the TCRdb table lists in-frame clones only, not all of them. Seen here are 70,000 to 95,000 clones, just under 95% observed once, and the top ten hold about 0.25%. This receptor was taken from a human donor in good health. The source material was T cells isolated from PBMCs.

CDR3 region: CASSDRLNTEAFF. DNA for the CDR3: TGCGCCAGCTCGGACAGACTGAACACTGAAGCTTTCTTT. This chain links TRBV5-1 with TRBJ1-1; D perhaps matches TRBD1 (6 bases). The germline V and J ends were trimmed by 7 bases and 0 bases, with 10 bases remaining between them. Germline V gene sequence: CDR1 SGHRS, CDR2 YFSETQ. The CDR3 is 13 residues long. The full variable domain, completed using reference TRBV5-1 and TRBJ1-1, is KAGVTQTPRYLIKTRGQQVTLSCSPISGHRSVSWYQQTPGQGLQFLFEYFSETQRNKGNFPGRFSGRQFSNSRSEMNVSTLELGDSALYLCASSDRLNTEAFFGQGTRLTVV.